These T cell receptor beta chains were read from a single sample in a study of blood T cell repertoires in COVID-19. Profiling relied on immunoSEQ multiplex PCR, and the TCRdb table lists in-frame clones only, not all of them. Of under 300,000 clones listed, more than 75% were seen once; the top ten hold about 16%. Sequencing was carried out using PBMCs or T cells enriched from blood (not recorded which). All receptors derive from a man between 18 and 35 years old who had recovered from COVID-19. CDR3s include the opening cysteine and the closing phenylalanine or tryptophan. The D gene is left open where the match is weak. Rows may omit the clone size; those that give it use once, few, many or a size class.

clone_size d_call cdr3_length j_call v_call cdr3_aa cdr3_nt
. . 12 TRBJ2-7 TRBV30 CAWRIGVYEQYF TGTGCCTGGAGGATCGGGGTTTACGAGCAGTACTTC
. TRBD1 15 TRBJ1-2 TRBV7-9 CASSPSATGAGGYTF TGTGCCAGCAGCCCCTCAGCTACAGGGGCTGGTGGCTACACCTTC
. . 14 TRBJ1-1 TRBV6-4 CASSEEGGNTEAFF TGTGCCAGCAGTGAGGAGGGAGGGAACACTGAAGCTTTCTTT
. TRBD2 21 TRBJ2-5 TRBV19 CASSMKREAPGLAGDRETQYF TGTGCCAGTAGTATGAAAAGGGAAGCCCCGGGACTAGCGGGAGACCGTGAGACCCAGTACTTC
. . 14 TRBJ2-7 TRBV19 CASSRSGYSYEQYF TGTGCCAGTAGCCGTAGCGGTTACTCCTACGAGCAGTACTTC
once TRBD2 16 TRBJ2-6 TRBV6-6 CASSNRGVAGANVLTF TGTGCCAGCAGCAACCGGGGGGTGGCCGGGGCCAACGTCCTGACTTTC
once . 13 TRBJ1-1 TRBV12-3/TRBV12-4 CATSGGDRTEAFF TGTGCCACCTCGGGGGGTGATCGCACTGAAGCTTTCTTT
. TRBD1 16 TRBJ1-4 TRBV5-1 CASSSGTGPRNEKLFF TGCGCCAGCAGCTCCGGGACAGGGCCCCGTAATGAAAAACTGTTTTTT
. TRBD2 15 TRBJ2-1 TRBV15 CATSETSGIYNEQFF TGTGCCACCAGCGAGACTAGCGGGATCTACAATGAGCAGTTCTTC
. . 17 TRBJ1-4 TRBV3-1/TRBV3-2 CASSRQITGGSNEKLFF TGTGCCAGCAGCCGGCAAATTACGGGAGGGTCTAATGAAAAACTGTTTTTT
once TRBD2 16 TRBJ2-1 TRBV19 CASRSRPSGGQNEQFF TGTGCCAGTAGATCACGGCCTAGCGGGGGACAGAATGAGCAGTTCTTC
. TRBD2 14 TRBJ2-7 TRBV5-1 CASSLAQGRGEEYF TGCGCCAGCAGCTTGGCCCAGGGGCGGGGGGAAGAGTACTTC
. . 15 TRBJ2-1 TRBV24-1 CATSDWQGSYNEQFF TGTGCCACCAGTGATTGGCAGGGTTCCTACAATGAGCAGTTCTTC
few TRBD1 12 TRBJ1-1 TRBV3-1/TRBV3-2 CASSLSTGEAFF TGTGCCAGCAGCCTTTCGACAGGGGAGGCTTTCTTT
. . 15 TRBJ1-3 TRBV3-1/TRBV3-2 CASSQAGRSGNTIYF TGTGCCAGCAGCCAAGCAGGGCGCTCTGGAAACACCATATATTTT
. TRBD2 15 TRBJ2-5 TRBV2 CASTSSGIGIETQYF TGTGCCAGCACGTCCAGCGGGATTGGAATAGAGACCCAGTACTTC
few . 14 TRBJ1-2 TRBV6-1 CASSEARRSYGYTF TGTGCCAGCAGTGAAGCCAGGAGGTCCTATGGCTACACCTTC
. . 12 TRBJ2-3 TRBV25-1 CASSEDYLAQYF TGTGCCAGCAGTGAAGACTATCTTGCGCAGTATTTT
. . 12 TRBJ1-2 TRBV27 CASSSPPGGYTF TGTGCCAGCAGTTCCCCCCCGGGTGGCTACACCTTC
. TRBD1 14 TRBJ1-5 TRBV10-1 CASRADRDNQPQHF TGCGCCAGCAGAGCGGACAGGGATAATCAGCCCCAGCATTTT
few . 12 TRBJ2-3 TRBV29-1 CSSRRGQDTQYF TGCAGCAGCCGGCGGGGGCAAGATACGCAGTATTTT
. . 16 TRBJ2-3 TRBV27 CASSPRDISSTDTQYF TGTGCCAGCAGTCCCCGGGACATTTCTAGCACAGATACGCAGTATTTT
once TRBD2 15 TRBJ2-1 TRBV27 CASSLLAGAYNEQFF TGTGCCAGCAGTTTACTAGCGGGAGCCTACAATGAGCAGTTCTTC
once . 15 TRBJ1-3 TRBV2 CASSENRVSGNTIYF TGTGCCAGCAGTGAAAACAGGGTGTCTGGAAACACCATATATTTT
. TRBD1 16 TRBJ1-5 TRBV5-1 CASSLGTGPSNQPQHF TGCGCCAGCAGCTTGGGGACAGGGCCTAGCAATCAGCCCCAGCATTTT
. . 11 TRBJ2-1 TRBV30 CAWGGYNEQFF TGTGCCTGGGGCGGTTACAATGAGCAGTTCTTC
. TRBD2 16 TRBJ2-7 TRBV25-1 CASTPPGLAGDREQYF TGTGCCAGCACTCCACCGGGACTAGCGGGAGATCGGGAGCAGTACTTC
. TRBD2 16 TRBJ2-1 TRBV28 CASSSVAGGSYNEQFF TGTGCCAGCAGTTCAGTAGCGGGAGGGTCCTACAATGAGCAGTTCTTC
. . 16 TRBJ1-4 TRBV5-5 CASSLRWAAVDEKLFF TGTGCCAGCAGCTTGCGGTGGGCAGCGGTGGATGAAAAACTGTTTTTT
. TRBD2 13 TRBJ2-7 TRBV27 CASRIAGSYEQYF TGTGCCAGCAGAATAGCGGGTTCCTACGAGCAGTACTTC
. . 16 TRBJ2-1 TRBV25-1 CASRDSSGSAYNEQFF TGTGCCAGCAGGGATAGTAGCGGCAGCGCGTACAATGAGCAGTTCTTC
. . 18 TRBJ2-6 TRBV5-1 CASSLGGQVLSGANVLTF TGCGCCAGCAGCTTGGGGGGGCAGGTGCTATCTGGGGCCAACGTCCTGACTTTC
. . 13 TRBJ1-3 TRBV6-1 CASSEVGDTTIYF TGTGCCAGCAGTGAAGTAGGGGACACCACCATATATTTT
. TRBD2 16 TRBJ2-7 TRBV5-4 CASSLVGLAASYEQYF TGTGCCAGCAGCTTGGTCGGACTAGCGGCCTCCTACGAGCAGTACTTC
. . 13 TRBJ1-4 TRBV28 CASTQGYNEKLFF TGTGCCAGCACCCAGGGGTATAATGAAAAACTGTTTTTT
. . 17 TRBJ1-6 TRBV4-2 CASSQEGLRGDNSPLHF TGTGCCAGCAGCCAAGAGGGTTTGCGGGGTGACAATTCACCCCTCCACTTT
. . 13 TRBJ2-7 TRBV6-5 CASSYRAEGEQYF TGTGCCAGCAGTTACCGGGCCGAGGGCGAGCAGTACTTC
. . 16 TRBJ1-6 TRBV4-1 CASSQDKSSYNSPLHF TGCGCCAGCAGCCAAGACAAGAGCTCCTATAATTCACCCCTCCACTTT
. TRBD2 19 TRBJ2-5 TRBV5-1 CASSLDSGLASSYQETQYF TGCGCCAGCAGCTTGGATTCGGGACTAGCGAGCTCCTACCAAGAGACCCAGTACTTC
once TRBD1 14 TRBJ1-4 TRBV14 CASSPRDRVEKLFF TGTGCCAGCAGCCCCCGGGACAGGGTCGAAAAACTGTTTTTT
once TRBD2 17 TRBJ2-2 TRBV28 CASSNAGLAANTGELFF TGTGCCAGCAGCAACGCCGGACTAGCGGCGAACACCGGGGAGCTGTTTTTT
. TRBD2 16 TRBJ2-3 TRBV15 CATSRDPAGNTDTQYF TGTGCCACCAGCAGAGATCCAGCGGGGAACACAGATACGCAGTATTTT
. . 15 TRBJ1-3 TRBV19 CASSPTGLSGNTIYF TGTGCCAGTAGCCCGACAGGCCTCTCTGGAAACACCATATATTTT
. . 14 TRBJ1-1 TRBV12-5 CASGYRNEGTEAFF TGTGCTAGTGGTTACCGTAACGAGGGCACTGAAGCTTTCTTT